The 21 T cell receptor beta chains below come from one sample, sequenced in a study of CD8 T cells in Susac syndrome. RNA was extracted with the RNeasy kit, and a quantity of roughly 0.45 to 1 ug was reverse transcribed using random hexamers. One entry per CDR3 protein results from TCRdb running MiXCR on the immunoSEQ multiplex PCR reads. The sample comprises around 190,000 distinct CDR3 sequences, around 94% of which are singletons, and 0.12% rests with the top ten. The material sequenced was CD4+ T cells from PBMCs. The source is a human donor with Susac syndrome.

V and J are TRBV6-2 or TRBV6-3 and TRBJ1-2; TRBD1 agrees at 7 bases. J lost 4 bases, V lost 0 bases, and 2 bases had no gene match. CDR1 MNHEY and CDR2 SVGEGT come from the germline V gene. This CDR3 has 14 amino acids. CDR3 in amino acids: CASSYSTGPYGYTF. Here the CDR3 DNA reads TGTGCCAGCAGTTACTCGACAGGGCCCTATGGCTACACCTTC.

The CDR3 region is CASSYTGEGLRGYTF. The CDR3 DNA is TGCGCCAGCAGTTACACGGGGGAGGGTCTACGTGGCTACACCTTC. V usage is TRBV4-1 and J usage is TRBJ1-2; possibly TRBD1 for D (5 bases). Trimming stripped 6 bases from V and 7 bases from J, with 21 bases between. This CDR3 comprises 15 residues. Germline-derived CDR1 and CDR2 are MGHRA and YSYEKL.

This chain links TRBV7-2 with TRBJ2-3; either TRBD1 or TRBD2 may supply D (5 bases each). Trimming left V 1 base short and J 2 bases short, with 13 bases between. The CDR3 spans 16 residues. In germline, CDR1 is SGHTA, CDR2 FQGNSA. The CDR3 loop is CASSLVQPGPTDTQYF. DNA for the CDR3: TGTGCCAGCAGCTTAGTCCAACCGGGGCCCACAGATACGCAGTATTTT.

The rearrangement joins TRBV12-3 or TRBV12-4 to TRBJ2-1; D is unclear. With 3 bases removed from V and 10 bases from J, the gap between germline ends came to 10 bases. The length of the CDR3 is 12 residues. The CDR3 here is CASSLTAGEQFF. The CDR3 DNA reads as TGTGCCAGCAGTTTGACCGCTGGAGAGCAGTTCTTC.

The chain joins TRBV6-2 or TRBV6-3 to TRBJ2-5; D is perhaps TRBD2 (5 bases). The CDR3 is made up of 12 amino acids. Trimming cost V 5 bases and J 5 bases, with 9 bases left between them. Per the germline V gene, CDR1 is MNHEY and CDR2 is SVGEGT. CDR3 in amino acids: CASSKREETQYF. CDR3 in DNA: TGTGCCAGCAGTAAAAGGGAGGAGACCCAGTACTTC.

This sequence joins TRBV7-9 and TRBJ2-7; 8 bases match TRBD1. There are 15 residues in the CDR3. Germline values: CDR1 SEHNR, CDR2 FQNEAQ (reference sequence). V lost 5 bases and J lost 7; bases outside the gene matches: 13. The CDR3 DNA reads TGTGCCAGCAGCAAAGGACAGGGAACGTTGGGGGAGCAGTACTTC. Protein product: CASSKGQGTLGEQYF.

J is TRBJ1-2 and V is TRBV4-1; D gene unclear. The CDR3 has 15 residues. In germline, CDR1 is MGHRA, CDR2 YSYEKL. Trimming stripped 3 bases from V and 0 bases from J, with 11 bases between. CDR3 sequence: CASSQPRRANYGYTF. CDR3 in DNA: TGCGCCAGCAGCCAGCCCAGGCGAGCTAACTATGGCTACACCTTC.

This clonotype appeared a single time. The chain couples TRBV6-5 to TRBJ2-3; tentatively, D is TRBD1 or TRBD2 (6 bases each). Trimming removed 2 bases at V and 0 bases at J, with 24 bases between. Germline V gene data show CDR1 as MNHEY and CDR2 as SVGAGI. The length of the CDR3 is 20 residues. CDR3 DNA sequence: TGTGCCAGCAGTTACCCCTCACAGGGAGTAGGGGGGACTAGCACAGATACGCAGTATTTT. As protein: CASSYPSQGVGGTSTDTQYF.

The chain carries TRBV2 and TRBJ1-1; 7 bases line up with TRBD1. Losses at the gene ends were 6 bases for V and 2 bases for J; bases not matched to a gene: 9. CDR1 is SNHLY and CDR2 is FYNNEI in the germline V gene. The CDR3 has 15 residues. CDR3 protein: CASRAVRGKNTEAFF. CDR3 bases: TGTGCCAGCAGGGCCGTCAGGGGGAAAAACACTGAAGCTTTCTTT.

Written as DNA, the CDR3 is TGCAGCGGTAGAAACGGGGGCTATGGCTACACCTTC. Protein sequence: CSGRNGGYGYTF. The chain combines TRBV29-1 with TRBJ1-2; TRBD1 is a possible D gene (5 bases). The V end was cut by 7 bases, the J end by 4 bases, with 13 bases between. Germline lookup yields CDR1 SQVTM and CDR2 ANQGSEA. The CDR3 extends over 12 amino acids.

The J gene is TRBJ1-6, the V gene TRBV9, with no clear D. The germline V gene has CDR1 SGDLS and CDR2 YYNGEE. Trimming cost V 0 bases and J 7 bases, with 11 bases left between them. The CDR3 consists of 15 residues. The CDR3 DNA reads as TGTGCCAGCAGCGTAGAAGACGGGCGGAATTCACCCCTCCACTTT. Protein sequence: CASSVEDGRNSPLHF.

The V and J genes are TRBV30 and TRBJ1-5, with TRBD1 as a possible D gene (5 bases). V was cut by 3 bases and J by 2 bases, with 8 bases left in between. The CDR3 totals 13 residues. The germline gives CDR1 GTSNPN, CDR2 SVGIG (reference sequence). The CDR3 region has the DNA TGTGCCTGGAGCCAACAGGGCAATCAGCCCCAGCATTTT. It encodes CAWSQQGNQPQHF.

The chain couples TRBV29-1 to TRBJ2-4; possibly TRBD1 or TRBD2 for D (5 bases each). Looked up from germline, CDR1 is SQVTM and CDR2 is ANQGSEA. Trimming took 6 bases from V and 5 from J, leaving 8 bases between them. The CDR3 contains 11 residues. The CDR3 nucleotides are TGCAGCGTGGGGGTTGAAAACATTCAGTACTTC. This translates into CSVGVENIQYF.

J is TRBJ2-2 and V is TRBV15; D is undetermined. V lost 0 bases and J lost 5, with 1 base in between. The CDR3 spans 12 residues. CDR1 LNHNV and CDR2 YYDKDF come from the germline V gene (reference sequence). DNA of the CDR3: TGTGCCACCAGCAGAGAGACCGGGGAGCTGTTTTTT. Translating it yields CATSRETGELFF.

This chain joins TRBV29-1 and TRBJ1-6, with 7 bases identical to TRBD1. The CDR3 runs 14 residues. Germline V gives CDR1 SQVTM, CDR2 ANQGSEA. V lost 4 bases and J lost 9; bases outside the gene matches: 9. The CDR3 loop reads CSVGETGKGSPLHF. The DNA of the CDR3 is TGCAGCGTTGGGGAGACAGGGAAGGGTTCACCCCTCCACTTT.

The genes are TRBV5-4 and TRBJ2-3; D might be TRBD1 (5 bases). V shed 3 bases and J shed 0 bases, with 8 bases lying between them. The CDR3 runs 14 residues. Germline assignment: CDR1 SGHNT and CDR2 YYREEE (reference sequence). The CDR3 coding sequence is TGTGCCAGCAGCTCGACAGCTAGCACAGATACGCAGTATTTT. Translation gives CASSSTASTDTQYF.

This chain connects TRBV7-2 to TRBJ2-1; D is possibly TRBD1 or TRBD2 (6 bases each). This CDR3 comprises 14 residues. The V end lost 8 bases, the J end lost 6 bases, and 17 bases lay between the germline ends. Germline loops: CDR1 SGHTA, CDR2 FQGNSA. In nucleotides, the CDR3 is TGTGCCAGCCTTGCGGGACAAATTACCAATGAGCAGTTCTTC. Residues: CASLAGQITNEQFF.

This clonotype was detected only once. The rearrangement joins TRBV20-1 to TRBJ2-1; the match to TRBD1 covers 9 bases. J gave up 4 bases and V 0 bases, and 10 bases lay outside the gene matches. The CDR3 is made up of 17 amino acids. Germline CDR1 DFQATT, CDR2 SNEGSKA (reference sequence). Here the CDR3 reads CSARDPSVGQGYNEQFF. DNA for the CDR3: TGCAGTGCTAGAGACCCCTCCGTGGGACAGGGATACAATGAGCAGTTCTTC.

The J gene is TRBJ2-1, the V gene TRBV5-6; TRBD1 aligns across 8 bases. The CDR3 loop spans 17 amino acids. With V trimmed by 0 bases and J by 4 bases, 9 bases remained unmatched. Germline-derived CDR1 and CDR2 are SGHDT and YYEEEE. Here the CDR3 reads CASSLVAGQGGYNEQFF. As DNA, the CDR3 is TGTGCCAGCAGCTTGGTCGCTGGACAGGGTGGGTACAATGAGCAGTTCTTC.

The CDR3 DNA reads as TGTGCCAGCAGAGGACTAGCGGGGGCCCCGGGGAATGAGCAGTTCTTC. This codes for CASRGLAGAPGNEQFF. The chain carries TRBV27 and TRBJ2-1; 13 positions agree with TRBD2. Germline assignment: CDR1 MNHEY and CDR2 SMNVEV (reference sequence). The CDR3 has 16 residues. V trimming: 6 bases; J trimming: 7 bases; junction bases outside the gene matches: 9.

The chain has TRBV6-1 and TRBJ2-2; D is unresolved. With 7 bases removed from V and 1 base from J, the gap between germline ends came to 10 bases. The length of the CDR3 is 14 residues. The germline gives CDR1 MNHNS, CDR2 SASEGT. This CDR3 reads CASTDSMNTGELFF. The DNA of the CDR3 is TGTGCCAGCACCGATTCTATGAACACCGGGGAGCTGTTTTTT.